This T cell receptor (beta chain) was recorded in a study of blood T cell repertoires in COVID-19. About the study: The study drew acute and convalescent COVID-19 samples from the United States, Italy and Spain.

The CDR3 runs to 15 residues. Germline CDR1 is SGHNT and CDR2 is YYREEE (reference sequence). V trimming: 3 bases; J trimming: 5 bases; junction bases outside the gene matches: 7. Some clones are missing from TCRdb's copy, which holds only in-frame ones; the method was immunoSEQ multiplex PCR. The table shows about 150,000 clones, with around 85% occurring only once. The receptor's source is a man aged 60-69 years with COVID-19, enrolled during active disease. The material sequenced was peripheral blood. The rearrangement joins TRBV5-4 to TRBJ1-1, with 10 positions matching TRBD1. This CDR3 reads CASSYGQGVGTEAFF. Written as DNA, the CDR3 is TGTGCCAGCAGCTACGGACAGGGGGTGGGAACTGAAGCTTTCTTT.